The 7 T cell receptor beta chains below all came from one sample that was sequenced in a study of CD8 T cells in ankylosing spondylitis. TCRdb reanalysed the 5' RACE reads using MiXCR and keeps one entry per CDR3 protein. The sample yields fewer than 250,000 distinct CDR3 sequences, roughly 18% seen once. For these TCRs, the target antigens are not known. Study-wide results and caveats: Typical of ankylosing spondylitis blood, it appeared, was a TCR beta motif of eight highly homologous variants.

Material: blood, either unsorted or a sorted T cell fraction (not recorded which). These receptors came from a male donor with ankylosing spondylitis.

The rearrangement uses TRBV11-2 and TRBJ2-3; 9 bases line up with TRBD2. Trimming took 5 bases from V and 2 from J; bases not matched to a gene: 5. Germline V gene data show CDR1 as SGHAT and CDR2 as FQNNGV. The length of the CDR3 is 15 residues. The CDR3 DNA sequence: TGTGCCAGCAGCCCCGGGACTAGCCACACAGATACGCAGTATTTT. Its protein product is CASSPGTSHTDTQYF. Together with reference TRBV11-2 and TRBJ2-3, the CDR3 gives the full variable domain: EAGVAQSPRYKIIEKRQSVAFWCNPISGHATLYWYQQILGQGPKLLIQFQNNGVVDDSQLPKDRFSAERLKGVDSTLKIQPAKLEDSAVYLCASSPGTSHTDTQYFGPGTRLTVL.

This clonotype appeared a few times. The J gene is TRBJ2-3, the V gene TRBV2; 12 bases are a match to TRBD2. V was clipped by 1 base and J by 3 bases; unmatched bases: 2. CDR1 is SNHLY and CDR2 is FYNNEI in the germline V gene. The CDR3 has 16 residues. CDR3 region: CASSEGTSGNTDTQYF. In nucleotides, the CDR3 is TGTGCCAGCAGTGAAGGGACTAGCGGGAATACAGATACGCAGTATTTT.

The chain recombines TRBV4-1 with TRBJ2-5, with a possible D match to TRBD1 (5 bases). Deletions cut 0 bases from V and 5 bases from J, with 10 bases between. This CDR3 has 14 amino acids. In germline, CDR1 is MGHRA, CDR2 YSYEKL. This chain's CDR3 is CASSQDWGAETQYF. CDR3 DNA: TGCGCCAGCAGCCAAGATTGGGGCGCGGAGACCCAGTACTTC.

This clonotype was seen a few times. The chain uses TRBV6-4 and TRBJ1-1; a possible D gene is TRBD1 (5 bases). V dropped 2 bases and J dropped 0 bases, with 13 bases sitting between them. Germline V CDR1 and CDR2: MRHNA, SNTAGT. The CDR3 is made up of 16 amino acids. CDR3 DNA: TGTGCCAGCAGTGACGTTCAGGGCTTGATGAACACTGAAGCTTTCTTT. Protein: CASSDVQGLMNTEAFF.

This clonotype has at least ten counts. This chain's CDR3 is CASSWTGGNGYTF. Here the CDR3 DNA reads TGTGCCAGCAGTTGGACAGGCGGCAATGGCTACACCTTC. V gene TRBV2 combines with J gene TRBJ1-2, with 7 nucleotides matching TRBD1. In germline, CDR1 is SNHLY, CDR2 FYNNEI. The V and J ends lost 5 bases and 6 bases, in that order; junction bases with no gene match: 6. The CDR3 is made up of 13 amino acids. Together with reference TRBV2 and TRBJ1-2, the CDR3 gives the full variable domain: EPEVTQTPSHQVTQMGQEVILRCVPISNHLYFYWYRQILGQKVEFLVSFYNNEISEKSEIFDDQFSVERPDGSNFTLKIRSTKLEDSAMYFCASSWTGGNGYTFGSGTRLTVV.

In this sample, this clonotype turned up a few times. The genes are TRBV4-3 and TRBJ2-2; possibly TRBD1 or TRBD2 for D (5 bases each). Trimming left V 4 bases short and J 5 bases short, with 14 bases between. Germline CDR1 reads LGHNA; CDR2 reads YSLEER. The CDR3 has 15 residues. CDR3 bases: TGCGCCAGCAGCCCTTCCATTGGGGGTACCGGGGAGCTGTTTTTT. Encoded protein: CASSPSIGGTGELFF.

Only a few counts were recorded for this clonotype. The V call is TRBV28, the J call TRBJ1-5; perhaps TRBD1 as D (6 bases). Germline CDR1 reads MDHEN; CDR2 reads SYDVKM. CDR3 length: 14 amino acids. The V end lost 3 bases, the J end lost 6 bases, and 12 bases lay between the germline ends. The CDR3 protein is CASSFGRGSQPQHF. The DNA of the CDR3 is TGTGCCAGCAGTTTCGGCAGGGGAAGTCAGCCCCAGCATTTT.